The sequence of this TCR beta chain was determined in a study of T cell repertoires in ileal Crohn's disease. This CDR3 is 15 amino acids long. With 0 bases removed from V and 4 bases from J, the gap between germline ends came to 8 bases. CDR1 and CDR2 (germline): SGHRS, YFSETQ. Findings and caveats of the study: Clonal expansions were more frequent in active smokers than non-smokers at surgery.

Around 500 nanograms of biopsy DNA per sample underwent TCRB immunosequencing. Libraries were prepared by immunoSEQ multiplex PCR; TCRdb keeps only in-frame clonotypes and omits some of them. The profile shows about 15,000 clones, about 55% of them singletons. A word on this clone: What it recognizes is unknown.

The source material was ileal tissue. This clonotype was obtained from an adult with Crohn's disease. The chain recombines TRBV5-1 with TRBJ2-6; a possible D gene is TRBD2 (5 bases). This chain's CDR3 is CASSLGGAGANVLTF. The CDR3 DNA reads TGCGCCAGCAGCTTGGGGGGAGCGGGGGCCAACGTCCTGACTTTC.